The 25 T cell receptor beta chains in this list originate from one sample, sequenced in a study of T cell responses to AZD1222 COVID-19 vaccine. Libraries were prepared by immunoSEQ multiplex PCR; TCRdb keeps only in-frame clonotypes and omits some of them. The sample shows more than 65,000 clones, approximately 87% of them seen only once. Sequences were derived from peripheral blood, sampled on day 0 of AZD1222 vaccination. Source of these receptors: an adult in good health.

The J gene is TRBJ1-5, the V gene TRBV28; the match to TRBD1 covers 7 bases. V lost 2 bases to trimming and J lost 7 bases; unmatched junction nucleotides: 23. Germline V CDR1 and CDR2: MDHEN, SYDVKM. The CDR3 is 20 amino acids. CDR3 loop: CASSLPPMTGQVFEGQPQHF. CDR3 DNA sequence: TGTGCCAGCAGTTTACCCCCAATGACAGGGCAAGTATTCGAAGGACAGCCCCAGCATTTT. Full variable domain (remainder filled in from reference TRBV28 and TRBJ1-5): DVKVTQSSRYLVKRTGEKVFLECVQDMDHENMFWYRQDPGLGLRLIYFSYDVKMKEKGDIPEGYSVSREKKERFSLILESASTNQTSMYLCASSLPPMTGQVFEGQPQHFGDGTRLSIL.

The CDR3 nucleotides are TGTGCCTGGAGTGTTCCGGGTGGAAACACCATATATTTT. The encoded protein is CAWSVPGGNTIYF. The rearrangement uses TRBV30 and TRBJ1-3, with D hard to call. The CDR3 is 13 residues long. Per the germline V gene, CDR1 is GTSNPN and CDR2 is SVGIG (reference sequence). Deletions cut 0 bases from V and 3 bases from J, with 6 bases between. The full variable domain, in which reference TRBV30 and TRBJ1-3 provide the parts outside the CDR3, is SQTIHQWPATLVQPVGSPLSLECTVEGTSNPNLYWYRQAAGRGLQLLFYSVGIGQISSEVPQNLSASRPQDRQFILSSKKLLLSDSGFYLCAWSVPGGNTIYFGEGSWLTVV.

This chain links TRBV30 with TRBJ2-2; 7 positions agree with TRBD1. CDR3 length: 14 residues. Germline V gene sequence: CDR1 GTSNPN, CDR2 SVGIG (reference sequence). The J segment lost 2 bases and the V segment lost 1 base, leaving 1 base of the junction unmatched. The CDR3 bases are TGTGCCTGGAGTGGACAGGGTAACACCGGGGAGCTGTTTTTT. It specifies CAWSGQGNTGELFF.

V and J are TRBV5-6 and TRBJ2-1; no clear D. This CDR3 contains 12 residues. Germline CDR1 and CDR2: SGHDT and YYEEEE. Trimming stripped 4 bases from V and 10 bases from J, with 12 bases between. The DNA for the CDR3 is TGTGCCAGCAGCCCTTTTGGGCGGGAGCAGTTCTTC. This codes for CASSPFGREQFF.

Concerning this clone itself: Distinct nucleotide sequences in the sample also encode this CDR3. The V and J genes are TRBV10-3 and TRBJ1-2; D uncertain. The CDR3 is 12 amino acids. V was clipped by 2 bases and J by 4 bases, with 5 bases between them. Germline assignment: CDR1 ENHRY and CDR2 SYGVKD. The CDR3 protein is CAISEGVYGYTF. CDR3 bases: TGTGCCATCAGTGAGGGGGTCTATGGCTACACCTTC.

The CDR3 DNA reads as TGTGCCAGTGGTGACCGGGACAGCATCATTTATGAAAAACTGTTTTTT. The encoded protein is CASGDRDSIIYEKLFF. V and J are TRBV25-1 and TRBJ1-4; 7 positions agree with TRBD1. The V and J ends lost 9 bases and 6 bases, in that order; junction bases with no gene match: 16. In germline, CDR1 is MGHDK, CDR2 SYGVNS. The CDR3 loop spans 16 amino acids.

CDR3: CASSYASSSGNTIYF. The CDR3 region has the DNA TGTGCCAGCAGTTACGCCAGCTCCTCTGGAAACACCATATATTTT. The chain combines TRBV6-5 with TRBJ1-3; no reliable D call. Trimming removed 2 bases from V and 0 bases from J, with 8 bases in between. CDR3 length: 15 amino acids. From germline, CDR1 is MNHEY and CDR2 SVGAGI.

As for this clone: One end of the junction is discordant with germline, which a read error may explain. V is TRBV7-7 and J is TRBJ2-1, with TRBD2 matching over 16 bases. The CDR3 runs to 16 residues. CDR1 and CDR2 (germline): SSHAT, FNYEAQ (reference sequence). DNA of the CDR3: TGTGCTAGCAGCCCGCAGGGACTAGCGGGGGGGAATGAGCAGTTCTTC. Amino acid sequence: CASSPQGLAGGNEQFF.

V is TRBV7-2 and J is TRBJ1-5, with D hard to call. Looked up from germline, CDR1 is SGHTA and CDR2 is FQGNSA. The CDR3 extends over 13 amino acids. V gave up 2 bases and J gave up 5 bases, with 7 bases separating them. CDR3 in DNA: TGTGCCAGCAGCTTATCAGAGCATCAGCCCCAGCATTTT. Translating it yields CASSLSEHQPQHF.

The chain carries TRBV24-1 and TRBJ2-3; a possible D gene is TRBD1 (6 bases). This CDR3 is 13 amino acids long. Germline CDR1 KGHDR, CDR2 SFDVKD. Trimming left V 7 bases short and J 4 bases short, with 11 bases between. The CDR3 sequence: CATSGTPADTQYF. Here the CDR3 DNA reads TGTGCCACCAGCGGGACACCCGCAGATACGCAGTATTTT.

The chain has TRBV3-1 (or the pseudogene TRBV3-2) and TRBJ1-2; TRBD1 is a possible D gene (5 bases). The V and J ends lost 4 bases and 2 bases respectively, with 17 bases between them. CDR1 LGHDT and CDR2 YNNKEL come from the germline V gene (reference sequence). The CDR3 has 16 residues. CDR3 DNA: TGTGCCAGCAGCCCCCGAAACTCCGGGACGAACTATGGCTACACCTTC. It codes for CASSPRNSGTNYGYTF.

The chain has TRBV11-2 and TRBJ1-5; 7 bases line up with TRBD1. Looked up from germline, CDR1 is SGHAT and CDR2 is FQNNGV. The junction had 7 bases not matched to a gene; V was cut back by 5 bases and J by 0 bases. This CDR3 is 16 amino acids long. The CDR3 loop reads CASSPGQAYSNQPQHF. DNA for the CDR3: TGTGCCAGCAGCCCTGGACAGGCTTATAGCAATCAGCCCCAGCATTTT.

The CDR3, as DNA: TGTGCCAGCAGCTTGCAGGGGGGGACTGAAGCTTTCTTT. Its translation is CASSLQGGTEAFF. The V call is TRBV5-8, the J call TRBJ1-1; 7 bases map to TRBD1. V trimming: 1 base; J trimming: 5 bases; junction bases outside the gene matches: 2. The V gene's germline CDR1 is SGHTS and CDR2 YDEGEE. There are 13 residues in the CDR3.

This chain links TRBV9 with TRBJ2-2; TRBD1 might be the D (6 bases). V lost 4 bases to trimming and J lost 0 bases, with 10 bases between them. CDR1 and CDR2 from the germline V gene are SGDLS and YYNGEE. The CDR3 loop spans 15 amino acids. The chain's CDR3 is CASSPTGSNTGELFF. CDR3 coding DNA: TGTGCCAGCAGCCCGACAGGTTCGAACACCGGGGAGCTGTTTTTT.

The chain recombines TRBV28 with TRBJ1-1, with D perhaps matching TRBD1 (6 bases). V dropped 3 bases and J dropped 4 bases, with 15 bases sitting between them. Germline V gene data show CDR1 as MDHEN and CDR2 as SYDVKM. The CDR3 has 15 amino acids. In DNA, the CDR3 is TGTGCCAGCAGTTTTATCCGGGGGCAGAGCACTGAAGCTTTCTTT. Protein product: CASSFIRGQSTEAFF.

This clone appeared a single time. This sequence joins TRBV9 and TRBJ2-7; TRBD1 might be the D (5 bases). The CDR3 is 11 amino acids. V was cut by 4 bases and J by 4 bases, with 6 bases left in between. The germline CDR1 and CDR2 sequences are SGDLS and YYNGEE. CDR3 bases: TGTGCCAGCAGCCCAGGGTACGAGCAGTACTTC. The encoded protein is CASSPGYEQYF.

The CDR3 DNA reads as TGTGCCAGCAGCCAAGTAGTGGCTAGCGCCGACAATGAGCAGTTCTTC. Translating gives CASSQVVASADNEQFF. The chain carries TRBV4-2 and TRBJ2-1; the D gene is possibly TRBD2 (6 bases). The CDR3 covers 16 residues. Deletions cut 1 base from V and 5 bases from J, with 15 bases between. Germline V CDR1 and CDR2: LGHNA, YNFKEQ.

This clone was recorded only once. This chain joins TRBV29-1 and TRBJ1-6; D unresolved. The CDR3 has 18 residues. Germline lookup yields CDR1 SQVTM and CDR2 ANQGSEA. V gave up 5 bases and J gave up 0 bases, with 20 bases separating them. The CDR3 DNA follows: TGCAGCGTTTACTGGGAAAGAGAGGAATGCTCCTATAATTCACCCCTCCACTTT. Encoded protein: CSVYWEREECSYNSPLHF.

The chain has TRBV24-1 and TRBJ2-7, with D perhaps being TRBD1 or TRBD2 (5 bases each). CDR3 length: 13 amino acids. CDR1 and CDR2 from the germline V gene are KGHDR and SFDVKD. Trimming left V 4 bases short and J 6 bases short, with 12 bases between. CDR3 coding DNA: TGTGCCACCAGTGAGCCCGGGGCTCGCGAGCAGTACTTC. Its protein is CATSEPGAREQYF.

V usage is TRBV3-1 (or the pseudogene TRBV3-2) and J usage is TRBJ2-5, with a weak D call TRBD2 (7 bases). Germline CDR1 and CDR2: LGHDT and YNNKEL (reference sequence). The V end was cut by 0 bases, the J end by 3 bases, with 14 bases between. This CDR3 is 16 amino acids long. CDR3 nucleotides: TGTGCCAGCAGCCAAGATGGGAGGGGGGAGAAAGAGACCCAGTACTTC. Encoded protein: CASSQDGRGEKETQYF.

This clone came up a few times. The V and J genes are TRBV9 and TRBJ2-1, with TRBD1 as a possible D gene (5 bases). V was pared by 7 bases and J by 0 bases, with 14 bases between. The CDR3 is 15 amino acids. The germline V gene encodes CDR1 SGDLS and CDR2 YYNGEE. CDR3 amino acids: CASGTPGISYNEQFF. For the CDR3, the DNA is TGTGCCAGCGGAACCCCAGGGATCTCCTACAATGAGCAGTTCTTC. Variable domain in full (rest from reference TRBV9 and TRBJ2-1): DSGVTQTPKHLITATGQRVTLRCSPRSGDLSVYWYQQSLDQGLQFLIQYYNGEERAKGNILERFSAQQFPDLHSELNLSSLELGDSALYFCASGTPGISYNEQFFGPGTRLTVL.

V gene TRBV27 combines with J gene TRBJ2-2; D remains ambiguous. In germline, CDR1 is MNHEY, CDR2 SMNVEV (reference sequence). The CDR3 sequence is 13 residues long. With 6 bases removed from V and 1 base from J, the gap between germline ends came to 6 bases. CDR3 region: CASRHRNTGELFF. For the CDR3, the DNA is TGTGCCAGCAGACACAGGAACACCGGGGAGCTGTTTTTT.

This sequence joins TRBV5-1 and TRBJ2-7; 11 bases align to TRBD2. Germline V gene sequence: CDR1 SGHRS, CDR2 YFSETQ. The CDR3 spans 14 residues. The V and J ends lost 4 bases and 5 bases, in that order; junction bases with no gene match: 5. CDR3 coding DNA: TGCGCCAGCAGCGCGACTAGCGGGATCCACGAGCAGTACTTC. This encodes CASSATSGIHEQYF.

V is TRBV7-9 and J is TRBJ1-3; D ambiguous. The CDR3 runs 14 residues. Germline V gives CDR1 SEHNR, CDR2 FQNEAQ (reference sequence). V lost 5 bases to trimming and J lost 5 bases, with 13 bases between them. The CDR3 DNA follows: TGTGCCAGCAGCCCCGAGCTAATTAGAAACACCATATATTTT. Residues: CASSPELIRNTIYF. The whole variable domain, remainder taken from reference TRBV7-9 and TRBJ1-3, is DTGVSQNPRHKITKRGQNVTFRCDPISEHNRLYWYRQTLGQGPEFLTYFQNEAQLEKSRLLSDRFSAERPKGSFSTLEIQRTEQGDSAMYLCASSPELIRNTIYFGEGSWLTVV.

The rearrangement links TRBV19 to TRBJ1-5; 7 nucleotides align to TRBD1. Germline-derived CDR1 and CDR2 are LNHDA and SQIVND (reference sequence). This CDR3 has 16 amino acids. V dropped 5 bases and J dropped 0; count of bases not matched to a gene: 7. The CDR3 DNA reads TGTGCCAGTAGTCCCCGCCGGGACAGTAGCAATCAGCCCCAGCATTTT. Encoded protein: CASSPRRDSSNQPQHF.